This T cell receptor beta chain was sequenced for a study of T cell responses to AZD1222 COVID-19 vaccine. Whole-study findings and limits: Baseline antibody screening turned up just a handful of seropositive AZD1222 recipients.

Libraries were prepared by immunoSEQ multiplex PCR; TCRdb keeps only in-frame clonotypes and omits some of them. The sample lists 100,000 to 150,000 clones, about nine tenths occurring once. Regarding this clone: The target antigen is unknown.

Germline CDR1 is MNHEY and CDR2 is SVGEGT. V dropped 2 bases and J dropped 4; count of bases not matched to a gene: 6. The CDR3 extends over 18 amino acids. This specimen consisted of peripheral blood, obtained on day 0 of AZD1222 vaccination. V usage is TRBV6-2 or TRBV6-3 and J usage is TRBJ2-2; 14 nucleotides match TRBD2. The receptor was derived from an adult in good health. CDR3 amino acids: CASSYPGLAGVGTGELFF. In DNA, the CDR3 is TGTGCCAGCAGTTACCCGGGACTAGCGGGAGTCGGCACCGGGGAGCTGTTTTTT.